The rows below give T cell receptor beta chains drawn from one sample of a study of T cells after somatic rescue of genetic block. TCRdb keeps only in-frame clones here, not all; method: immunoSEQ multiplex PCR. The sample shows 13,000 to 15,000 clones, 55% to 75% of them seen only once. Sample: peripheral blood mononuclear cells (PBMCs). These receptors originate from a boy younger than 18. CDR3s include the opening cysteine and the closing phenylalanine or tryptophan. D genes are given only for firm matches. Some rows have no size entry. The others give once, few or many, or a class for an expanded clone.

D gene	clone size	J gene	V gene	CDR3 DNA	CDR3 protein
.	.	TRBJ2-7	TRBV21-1	TGTGCCAGCAGCTCCCGGGTAGCGGGAGTATTACTCCGCGAGCAGTACTTC	CASSSRVAGVLLREQYF
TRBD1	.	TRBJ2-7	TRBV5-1	TGCGCCAGCAGCTCAGGGGGCACCGAGCAGTATTTC	CASSSGGTEQYF
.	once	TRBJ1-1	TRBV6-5	TGTGCCAGCAGTTACGCACTCATGGACACTGAAGCTTTCTTT	CASSYALMDTEAFF
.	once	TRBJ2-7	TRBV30	TGTGCCTGGATGTATATTGGGTGGGAGAGCTCCTACGAGCAGTACTTC	CAWMYIGWESSYEQYF
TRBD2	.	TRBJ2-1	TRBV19	TGTGCCAGTAACGGGGGGGCCTACAATGAGCAGTTCTTC	CASNGGAYNEQFF
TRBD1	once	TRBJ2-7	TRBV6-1	TGTGCCAGCAAGGGGACAGGGCGGTACGAGCAGTACTTC	CASKGTGRYEQYF
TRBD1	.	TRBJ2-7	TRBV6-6	TGTGCCAGCAGTCGGGACAGGCCCTACGAGCAGTACTTC	CASSRDRPYEQYF
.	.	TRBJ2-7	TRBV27	TGTGCCAGCAGTTTCGACGGATACGGGCAGTACTTC	CASSFDGYGQYF
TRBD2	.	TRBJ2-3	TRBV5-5	TGTGCCAGCAGCCTCGGGGGGAGGGCCCCATCGGATACGCAGTATTTT	CASSLGGRAPSDTQYF
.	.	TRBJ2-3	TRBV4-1	TGCGCCAGCAAGACGGACACAGATACGCAGTATTTT	CASKTDTDTQYF
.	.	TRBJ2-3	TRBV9	TGTGCCAGCAGCGTAGAACCGGGAGTGGGGACAGATACGCAGTATTTT	CASSVEPGVGTDTQYF
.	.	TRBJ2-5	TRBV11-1	TGTGCCAGCAGCTTGGGTCTCCAAGAGACCCAGTACTTC	CASSLGLQETQYF
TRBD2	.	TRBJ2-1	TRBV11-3	TGTGCCAGCAGCTTAGATGGACTAGCTAGTAATGAGCAGTTCTTC	CASSLDGLASNEQFF
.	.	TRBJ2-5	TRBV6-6	TGTGCCAGCAGTTATACAGGGAAGGAGACCCAGTACTTC	CASSYTGKETQYF
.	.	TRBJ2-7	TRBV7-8	TGTGCCAGCAGGGGAGCAGGTACCTACGAGCAGTACTTC	CASRGAGTYEQYF
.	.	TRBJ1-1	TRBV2	TGTGCCAGCAGTCGTGGACATGGGCCCCCCACTGAAGCTTTCTTT	CASSRGHGPPTEAFF
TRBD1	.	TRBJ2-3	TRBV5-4	TGTGCCAGCAGCTTAACTAGGGGACAGGGTTCAGATACGCAGTATTTT	CASSLTRGQGSDTQYF
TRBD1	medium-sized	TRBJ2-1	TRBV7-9	TGTGCCAGCAGCTTAGTTAGTGGGGACAGGGGAGATGAGCAGTTCTTC	CASSLVSGDRGDEQFF
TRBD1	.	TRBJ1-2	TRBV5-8	TGTGCCAGCAGCTTAGAAGGGGGACAGAGTGGCTACACCTTC	CASSLEGGQSGYTF
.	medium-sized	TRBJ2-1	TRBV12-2	.	CASRLVASGNSYNEQFF
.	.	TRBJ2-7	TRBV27	TGTGCCAGCAGTGCTACAGGGACCTACGAGCAGTACTTC	CASSATGTYEQYF
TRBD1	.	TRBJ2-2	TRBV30	TGTGCCTGGACAGGGGGTTCTACCGGGGAGCTGTTTTTT	CAWTGGSTGELFF
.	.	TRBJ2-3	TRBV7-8	TGTGCCAGCAGCTTAGCTGAGCGTCGGGCGCAGTATTTT	CASSLAERRAQYF
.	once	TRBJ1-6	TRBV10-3	TGTGCCATCAGTGGAAAGGACTATAATTCACCCCTCCACTTT	CAISGKDYNSPLHF
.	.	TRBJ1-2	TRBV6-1	TGTGCCAGCAGTGAAGCAGCTAACTATGGCTACACCTTC	CASSEAANYGYTF
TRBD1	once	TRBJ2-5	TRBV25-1	TGTGCCAGCAGTGACGCACGGGACAGGCCTAGAGAGGTCCAGTACTTC	CASSDARDRPREVQYF
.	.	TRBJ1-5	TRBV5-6	TGTGCCAGCAGCTTCGGACAGAACAATCAGCCCCAGCATTTT	CASSFGQNNQPQHF
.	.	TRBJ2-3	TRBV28	TGTGCCAGCAGTTTGGACAGAACAGGAGATACGCAGTATTTT	CASSLDRTGDTQYF
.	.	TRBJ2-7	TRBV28	TGTGCCAGCCGCGGCCGGATTCTGGGCGAGCAGTACTTC	CASRGRILGEQYF
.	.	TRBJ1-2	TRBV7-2	TGTGCCAGCGGGGGGTCGGGAGGCTACACCTTC	CASGGSGGYTF
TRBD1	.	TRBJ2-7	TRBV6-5	TGTGCCAGCAGTAGGGACAGGGGGCGCTACGAGCAGTACTTC	CASSRDRGRYEQYF
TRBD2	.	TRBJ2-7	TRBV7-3	TGTGCCAGCAGCTTAAAGACTAGCGGGCCGTACGAGCAGTACTTC	CASSLKTSGPYEQYF
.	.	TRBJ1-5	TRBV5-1	TGCGCCAGCAGCTTGGGGGTGAATCAGCCCCAGCATTTT	CASSLGVNQPQHF
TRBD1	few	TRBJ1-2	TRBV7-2	TGTGCCAGCAGCTTCCCCCGGACAGGGGGGGATGGCTACACCTTC	CASSFPRTGGDGYTF
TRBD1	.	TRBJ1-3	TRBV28	TGTGCCAGCAGTTTATGGGATACAGGGGTTTCGGGAAACACCATATATTTT	CASSLWDTGVSGNTIYF
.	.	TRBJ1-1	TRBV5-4	TGTGCCAGCAGCCTCCCCCTCTTACAGGGTACTGAAGCTTTCTTT	CASSLPLLQGTEAFF
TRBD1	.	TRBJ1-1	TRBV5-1	TGCGCCAGCAGCTGGGGGACAGGGGCAGCTTTCTTT	CASSWGTGAAFF
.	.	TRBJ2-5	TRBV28	TGTGCCAGCACTGTACAGTACCAAGAGACCCAGTACTTC	CASTVQYQETQYF
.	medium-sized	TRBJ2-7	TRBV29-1	TGCAGCGTTGAGGTGAAGCGGTACGAGCAGTACTTC	CSVEVKRYEQYF
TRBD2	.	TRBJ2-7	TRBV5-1	TGCGCCAGCAGCTTGGGACGGACTAGCAGCCGCGAGCAGTACTTC	CASSLGRTSSREQYF
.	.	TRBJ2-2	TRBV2	TGTGCCAGCGCCCACCTACGGCGGTTATTCACCGGGGAGCTGTTTTTT	CASAHLRRLFTGELFF
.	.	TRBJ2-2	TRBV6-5	TGTGCCAGCAGTTACTCGGGAGGACCCGGGGAGCTGTTTTTT	CASSYSGGPGELFF
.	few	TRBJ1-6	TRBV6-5	TGTGCCAGCAACCTGGATAGCTCCTATAATTCACCCCTCCACTTT	CASNLDSSYNSPLHF
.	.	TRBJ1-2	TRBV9	TGTGCCAGCAGCGTAGGCCCAACGTTCCCCTATGGCTACACCTTC	CASSVGPTFPYGYTF
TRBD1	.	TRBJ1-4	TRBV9	TGTGCCAGCAGCTACAGGACAGGGGCCCGGGAAAAACTGTTTTTT	CASSYRTGAREKLFF